Following are 20 T cell receptor beta chains from one sample sequenced in a study of CD8 T cells in ankylosing spondylitis. The antigens for these receptors are not known. Study conclusions and caveats: What seemed typical of ankylosing spondylitis blood was a TCR beta motif built from several highly homologous variants.

A single record per CDR3 protein comes from TCRdb applying MiXCR to the 5' RACE reads. Seen here are a few hundred thousand distinct CDR3 sequences, roughly 13% observed once, and the top ten hold 6.8%. Material: blood, either unsorted or a sorted T cell fraction (not recorded which). The receptor set was obtained from a male donor with ankylosing spondylitis.

Only one count was recorded for this clonotype. J is TRBJ2-1 and V is TRBV20-1, with no clear D. The CDR3 loop spans 13 amino acids. Germline CDR1 and CDR2: DFQATT and SNEGSKA (reference sequence). V dropped 5 bases and J dropped 0 bases, with 8 bases sitting between them. Here the CDR3 DNA reads TGCAGTGCTCTAGGTAGCTCCTACAATGAGCAGTTCTTC. Its protein product is CSALGSSYNEQFF.

V and J are TRBV7-7 and TRBJ2-5; possibly TRBD1 for D (5 bases). Germline lookup yields CDR1 SSHAT and CDR2 FNYEAQ (reference sequence). CDR3 length equals 12 residues. Trimming cost V 5 bases and J 5 bases, with 9 bases left between them. The CDR3 DNA reads as TGTGCCAGCAGCGGGGCCGGGGAGACCCAGTACTTC. Its translation: CASSGAGETQYF.

This clonotype was recorded at least ten times. The chain has TRBV20-1 and TRBJ1-1; no clear D. The germline V and J ends were trimmed by 6 bases and 3 bases, with 17 bases remaining between them. This CDR3 contains 14 residues. Germline CDR1 reads DFQATT; CDR2 reads SNEGSKA (reference sequence). The CDR3 DNA reads TGCAGTGCCCTTAGCATGGACTTGGACACTGAAGCTTTCTTT. This sequence encodes CSALSMDLDTEAFF.

This chain connects TRBV14 to TRBJ2-5; the match to TRBD1 covers 8 bases. After removal of 4 bases from V and 5 bases from J, the junction contained 3 bases not matched to a gene. The CDR3 runs 13 residues. Germline loops: CDR1 SGHDN, CDR2 FVKESK. The CDR3 sequence is CASSRRGPETQYF. In DNA form, the CDR3 reads TGTGCCAGCAGCCGCAGGGGGCCTGAGACCCAGTACTTC.

This clonotype appeared a few times. The V and J genes are TRBV7-2 and TRBJ2-7, with D possibly TRBD2 on 5 matching bases. There are 14 residues in the CDR3. Trimming cost V 3 bases and J 3 bases, with 12 bases left between them. Germline loops: CDR1 SGHTA, CDR2 FQGNSA. The CDR3, as DNA: TGTGCCAGCAGCTTTTACAGTGGACTCTACGAGCAGTACTTC. It yields the protein CASSFYSGLYEQYF.

The rearrangement uses TRBV28 and TRBJ2-1, with 8 bases lining up with TRBD1. CDR3 length: 15 residues. The J segment lost 1 base and the V segment lost 5 bases, leaving 4 bases of the junction unmatched. Per germline, CDR1 MDHEN and CDR2 SYDVKM. The CDR3 loop is CASSLQGVSYNEQFF. CDR3 DNA sequence: TGTGCCAGCAGTCTACAGGGGGTTTCCTACAATGAGCAGTTCTTC.

The chain is built from TRBV20-1 and TRBJ2-6; unclear D gene. This CDR3 has 18 residues. V dropped 0 bases and J dropped 0 bases, with 15 bases sitting between them. Germline values: CDR1 DFQATT, CDR2 SNEGSKA (reference sequence). The CDR3 region has the DNA TGCAGTGCTAGAGATAGGAACAGACGTTACTCTGGGGCCAACGTCCTGACTTTC. Its protein is CSARDRNRRYSGANVLTF.

There are many counts of this clonotype. The chain couples TRBV5-1 to TRBJ2-7, with 9 bases that match TRBD1. This CDR3 contains 13 residues. CDR1 and CDR2 from the germline V gene are SGHRS and YFSETQ. The V segment lost 4 bases and the J segment 5 bases; nucleotides outside the gene matches: 4. CDR3 amino acids: CASSTGQGDEQYF. CDR3 nucleotides: TGCGCCAGCAGCACGGGACAGGGAGACGAGCAGTACTTC.

This clonotype appeared a few times. The chain joins TRBV5-1 to TRBJ2-1; D ambiguous. The CDR3 length is 13 residues. Trimming took 0 bases from V and 4 from J, leaving 5 bases between them. CDR1 and CDR2 from the germline V gene are SGHRS and YFSETQ. The CDR3 nucleotides are TGCGCCAGCAGCTTGGACATTTACAATGAGCAGTTCTTC. Translating gives CASSLDIYNEQFF.

This rearrangement joins TRBV24-1 to TRBJ1-5; 7 bases are shared with TRBD1. Trimming cost V 4 bases and J 0 bases; bases outside gene matches: 5. The CDR3 spans 16 residues. CDR1 KGHDR and CDR2 SFDVKD come from the germline V gene. In DNA, the CDR3 is TGTGCCACCAGTGACCAACGACAGGGTAGCAATCAGCCCCAGCATTTT. It yields the protein CATSDQRQGSNQPQHF.

This clonotype turned up a few times. This chain connects TRBV4-1 to TRBJ2-1, with a weak D call TRBD2 (6 bases). The ends were cut back, 0 bases at V and 0 bases at J, with 9 bases in the middle. Germline V CDR1 and CDR2: MGHRA, YSYEKL. The CDR3 has 16 amino acids. Here the CDR3 reads CASSQDTRDSYNEQFF. CDR3 bases: TGCGCCAGCAGCCAAGATACGCGGGACTCCTACAATGAGCAGTTCTTC.

This chain connects TRBV20-1 to TRBJ2-5; 8 bases map to TRBD2. After removal of 6 bases from V and 1 base from J, the junction contained 4 bases not matched to a gene. Germline V CDR1 and CDR2: DFQATT, SNEGSKA (reference sequence). The CDR3 runs 13 residues. In DNA form, the CDR3 reads TGCAGTGCAGACGGGACTAGCCAAGAGACCCAGTACTTC. Translation: CSADGTSQETQYF.

This chain joins TRBV30 and TRBJ2-7; possible D gene TRBD1, 5 bases. Germline lookup yields CDR1 GTSNPN and CDR2 SVGIG (reference sequence). V was pared by 3 bases and J by 3 bases, with 12 bases between. The CDR3 runs to 13 residues. The CDR3 spells CAWRNGRVYEQYF. The CDR3 DNA is TGTGCCTGGAGGAATGGCAGGGTCTACGAGCAGTACTTC.

The chain recombines TRBV7-6 with TRBJ2-1; TRBD1 matches at 10 bases. Looked up from germline, CDR1 is SGHVS and CDR2 is FNYEAQ. With V trimmed by 4 bases and J by 3 bases, 3 bases remained unmatched. The CDR3 is 15 residues long. The CDR3 protein is CASSSGQGGYNEQFF. The CDR3 bases are TGTGCCAGCAGCTCCGGACAGGGGGGCTACAATGAGCAGTTCTTC.

The rearrangement links TRBV2 to TRBJ2-3, with TRBD2 identical over 14 bases. J gave up 6 bases and V 5 bases, and 7 bases lay outside the gene matches. This CDR3 contains 16 residues. CDR1 is SNHLY, CDR2 FYNNEI, per germline. The CDR3: CASSRRTSGRSDTQYF. The CDR3 DNA follows: TGTGCCAGCAGTCGCCGGACTAGCGGGAGGAGTGATACGCAGTATTTT.

In DNA, the CDR3 is TGTGCCAGCAGCCGGGCGGTGAACACTGAAGCTTTCTTT. Amino acid sequence: CASSRAVNTEAFF. The genes are TRBV7-8 and TRBJ1-1; no reliable D call. The CDR3 covers 13 residues. V shed 5 bases and J shed 0 bases, with 7 bases lying between them. Germline loops: CDR1 SGHVS, CDR2 FQNEAQ. Combining the CDR3 with reference TRBV7-8 and TRBJ1-1 gives the whole variable domain GAGVSQSPRYKVAKRGQDVALRCDPISGHVSLFWYQQALGQGPEFLTYFQNEAQLDKSGLPSDRFFAERPEGSVSTLKIQRTQQEDSAVYLCASSRAVNTEAFFGQGTRLTVV.

This clonotype was counted only a few times. The gene calls are TRBV7-9 and TRBJ2-5, with a possible D match to TRBD2 (5 bases). Germline CDR1 reads SEHNR; CDR2 reads FQNEAQ (reference sequence). Trimming removed 3 bases at V and 1 base at J, with 15 bases between. This CDR3 is 16 amino acids long. CDR3 sequence: CASSFPRGAAQETQYF. CDR3 bases: TGTGCCAGCAGCTTCCCTCGGGGAGCGGCCCAAGAGACCCAGTACTTC.

The chain is built from TRBV12-3 or TRBV12-4 and TRBJ2-3; 9 nucleotides line up with TRBD2. The CDR3 length is 15 residues. Losses at the gene ends were 6 bases for V and 0 bases for J; bases not matched to a gene: 4. The CDR3: CASSRLAVSTDTQYF. The DNA of the CDR3 is TGTGCCAGCAGCCGACTAGCGGTTAGCACAGATACGCAGTATTTT.

Notes on this clonotype: The junction departs from the called germline gene at one end, perhaps through a read error. The chain uses TRBV20-1 and TRBJ2-4; 7 nucleotides agree with TRBD1. The CDR3 covers 17 residues. CDR1 is DFQATT, CDR2 SNEGSKA, per germline (reference sequence). The CDR3 DNA is TGCTGTGCCCCCCCCCCTACAGGGGCCGGAGCCAAAAACATTCAGTACTTC. Protein sequence: CCAPPPTGAGAKNIQYF.

The chain links TRBV7-2 to TRBJ1-1; no definite D call. V lost 3 bases to trimming and J lost 5 bases, with 10 bases between them. The CDR3 has 13 amino acids. The germline gives CDR1 SGHTA, CDR2 FQGNSA. As DNA, the CDR3 is TGTGCCAGCAGCTTTACGCCCGGGACTGAAGCTTTCTTT. Protein: CASSFTPGTEAFF. Looking up the rest from reference TRBV7-2 and TRBJ1-1 gives the full variable domain: GAGVSQSPSNKVTEKGKDVELRCDPISGHTALYWYRQSLGQGLEFLIYFQGNSAPDKSGLPSDRFSAERTGGSVSTLTIQRTQQEDSAVYLCASSFTPGTEAFFGQGTRLTVV.